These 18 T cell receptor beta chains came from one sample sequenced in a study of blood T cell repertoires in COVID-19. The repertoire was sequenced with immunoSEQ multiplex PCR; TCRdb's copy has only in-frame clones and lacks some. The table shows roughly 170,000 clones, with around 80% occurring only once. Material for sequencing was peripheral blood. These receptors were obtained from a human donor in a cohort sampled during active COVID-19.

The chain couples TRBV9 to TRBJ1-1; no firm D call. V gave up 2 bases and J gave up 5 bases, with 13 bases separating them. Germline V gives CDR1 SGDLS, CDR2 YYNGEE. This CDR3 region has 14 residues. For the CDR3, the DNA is TGTGCCAGCAGCGTCCGCGGAGGAGAGACTGAAGCTTTCTTT. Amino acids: CASSVRGGETEAFF.

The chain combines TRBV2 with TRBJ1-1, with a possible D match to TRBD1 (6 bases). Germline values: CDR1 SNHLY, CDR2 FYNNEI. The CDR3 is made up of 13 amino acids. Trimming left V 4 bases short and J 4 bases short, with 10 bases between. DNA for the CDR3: TGTGCCAGCAGTGCGACAGGCCCCACTGAAGCTTTCTTT. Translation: CASSATGPTEAFF.

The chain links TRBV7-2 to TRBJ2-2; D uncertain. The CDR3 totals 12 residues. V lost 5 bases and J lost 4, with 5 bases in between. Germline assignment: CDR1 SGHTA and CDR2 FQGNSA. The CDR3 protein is CASSTFTGELFF. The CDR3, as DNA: TGTGCCAGCAGCACTTTCACCGGGGAGCTGTTTTTT. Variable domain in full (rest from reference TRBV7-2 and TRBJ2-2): GAGVSQSPSNKVTEKGKDVELRCDPISGHTALYWYRQSLGQGLEFLIYFQGNSAPDKSGLPSDRFSAERTGGSVSTLTIQRTQQEDSAVYLCASSTFTGELFFGEGSRLTVL.

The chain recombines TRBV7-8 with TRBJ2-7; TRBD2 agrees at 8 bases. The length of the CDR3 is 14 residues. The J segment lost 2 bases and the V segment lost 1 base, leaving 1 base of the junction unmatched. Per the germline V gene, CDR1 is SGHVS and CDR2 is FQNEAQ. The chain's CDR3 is CASSLGRGAYEQYF. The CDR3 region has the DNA TGTGCCAGCAGCTTAGGGCGGGGGGCCTACGAGCAGTACTTC.

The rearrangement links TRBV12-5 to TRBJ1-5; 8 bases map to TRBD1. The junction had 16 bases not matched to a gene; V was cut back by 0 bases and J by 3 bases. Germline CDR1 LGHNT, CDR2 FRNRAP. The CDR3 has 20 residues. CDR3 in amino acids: CASGLVDRGGYRGDNQPQHF. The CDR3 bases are TGTGCTAGTGGTTTGGTAGACAGGGGAGGCTACAGGGGGGACAATCAGCCCCAGCATTTT. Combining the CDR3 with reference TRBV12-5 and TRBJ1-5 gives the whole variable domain DARVTQTPRHKVTEMGQEVTMRCQPILGHNTVFWYRQTMMQGLELLAYFRNRAPLDDSGMPKDRFSAEMPDATLATLKIQPSEPRDSAVYFCASGLVDRGGYRGDNQPQHFGDGTRLSIL.

CDR3 residues: CASSITAPGLYSNQPQHF. CDR3 DNA sequence: TGTGCCAGTAGTATAACGGCGCCAGGACTATATAGCAATCAGCCCCAGCATTTT. The chain is built from TRBV19 and TRBJ1-5; D remains unclear. Looked up from germline, CDR1 is LNHDA and CDR2 is SQIVND (reference sequence). The CDR3 runs 18 residues. Trimming took off 2 bases at V and 0 bases at J, with 17 bases between the two ends.

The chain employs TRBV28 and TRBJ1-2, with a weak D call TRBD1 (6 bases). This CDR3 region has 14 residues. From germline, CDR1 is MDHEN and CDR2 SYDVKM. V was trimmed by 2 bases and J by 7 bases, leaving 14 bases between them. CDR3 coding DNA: TGTGCCAGCAGTTTAAACCCACAGGGCGGTGGCTACACCTTC. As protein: CASSLNPQGGGYTF.

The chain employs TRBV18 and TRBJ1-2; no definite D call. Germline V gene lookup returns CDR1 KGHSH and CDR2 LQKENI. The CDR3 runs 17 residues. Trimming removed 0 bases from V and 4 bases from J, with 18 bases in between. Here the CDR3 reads CASSPPLSQRGGYGYTF. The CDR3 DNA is TGTGCCAGCTCACCACCTCTATCTCAGCGGGGAGGCTATGGCTACACCTTC.

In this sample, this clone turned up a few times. CDR3 DNA: TGTGCCAGCAGCGCCGCGGGACTAGCGGGGGGAGAGACCCAGTACTTC. Protein: CASSAAGLAGGETQYF. The V call is TRBV7-7, the J call TRBJ2-5, with 15 bases matching TRBD2. CDR3 length equals 16 residues. J was trimmed by 4 bases and V by 5 bases; bases with no gene match: 5. Germline-derived CDR1 and CDR2 are SSHAT and FNYEAQ (reference sequence).

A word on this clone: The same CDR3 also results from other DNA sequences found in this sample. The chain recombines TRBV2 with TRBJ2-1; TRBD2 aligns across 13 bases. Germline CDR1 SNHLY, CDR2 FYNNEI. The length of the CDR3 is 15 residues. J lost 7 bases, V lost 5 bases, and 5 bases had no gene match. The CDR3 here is CASSPLAGGLNEQFF. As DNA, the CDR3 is TGTGCCAGCAGTCCACTAGCGGGGGGGCTTAATGAGCAGTTCTTC. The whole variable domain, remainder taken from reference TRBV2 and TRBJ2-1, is EPEVTQTPSHQVTQMGQEVILRCVPISNHLYFYWYRQILGQKVEFLVSFYNNEISEKSEIFDDQFSVERPDGSNFTLKIRSTKLEDSAMYFCASSPLAGGLNEQFFGPGTRLTVL.

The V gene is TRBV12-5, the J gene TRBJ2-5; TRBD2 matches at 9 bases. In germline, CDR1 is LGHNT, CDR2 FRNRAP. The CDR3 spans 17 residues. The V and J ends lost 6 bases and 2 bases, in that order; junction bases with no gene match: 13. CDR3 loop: CASGDHSGGTVQETQYF. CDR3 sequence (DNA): TGTGCTAGTGGCGATCACAGCGGGGGGACCGTACAAGAGACCCAGTACTTC.

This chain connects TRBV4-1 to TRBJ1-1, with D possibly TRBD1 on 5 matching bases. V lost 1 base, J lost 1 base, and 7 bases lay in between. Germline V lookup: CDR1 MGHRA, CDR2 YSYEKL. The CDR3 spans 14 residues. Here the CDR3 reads CASSQGGGNTEAFF. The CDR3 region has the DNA TGCGCCAGCAGCCAAGGGGGCGGGAACACTGAAGCTTTCTTT.

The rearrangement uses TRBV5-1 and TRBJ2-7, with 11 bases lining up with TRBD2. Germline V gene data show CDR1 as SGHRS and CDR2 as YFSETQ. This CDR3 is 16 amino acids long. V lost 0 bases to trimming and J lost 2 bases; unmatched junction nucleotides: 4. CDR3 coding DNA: TGCGCCAGCAGCTTGGAACTAGCGGGGGACCCCTACGAGCAGTACTTC. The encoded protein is CASSLELAGDPYEQYF.

In nucleotides, the CDR3 is TGTGCCAGCAGTTACTCGGGCCCCAACACAGATACGCAGTATTTT. Its translation is CASSYSGPNTDTQYF. This sequence joins TRBV6-6 and TRBJ2-3; D ambiguous. V lost 0 bases to trimming and J lost 2 bases, with 9 bases between them. Germline CDR1 reads MNHNY; CDR2 reads SVGAGI (reference sequence). This CDR3 is built from 15 residues.

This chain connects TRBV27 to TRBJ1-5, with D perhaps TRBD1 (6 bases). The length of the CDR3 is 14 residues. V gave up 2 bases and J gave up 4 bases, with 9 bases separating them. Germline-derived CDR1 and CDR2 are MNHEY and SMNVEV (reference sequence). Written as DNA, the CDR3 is TGTGCCAGCAGTTTAACAGGGCTAAATCAGCCCCAGCATTTT. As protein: CASSLTGLNQPQHF.

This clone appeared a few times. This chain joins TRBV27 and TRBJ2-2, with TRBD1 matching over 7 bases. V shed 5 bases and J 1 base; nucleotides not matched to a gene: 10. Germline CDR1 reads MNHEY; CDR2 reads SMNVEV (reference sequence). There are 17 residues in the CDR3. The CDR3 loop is CASSLTLDRLNTGELFF. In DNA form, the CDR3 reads TGTGCCAGCAGTCTGACCCTGGACAGGCTGAACACCGGGGAGCTGTTTTTT.

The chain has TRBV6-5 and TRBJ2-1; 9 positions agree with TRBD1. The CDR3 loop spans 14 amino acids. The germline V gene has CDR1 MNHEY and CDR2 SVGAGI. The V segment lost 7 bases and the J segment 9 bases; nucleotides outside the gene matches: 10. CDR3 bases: TGTGCCAGCACCGGGACAGGGAGATCGGGTGAGCAGTTCTTC. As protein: CASTGTGRSGEQFF.

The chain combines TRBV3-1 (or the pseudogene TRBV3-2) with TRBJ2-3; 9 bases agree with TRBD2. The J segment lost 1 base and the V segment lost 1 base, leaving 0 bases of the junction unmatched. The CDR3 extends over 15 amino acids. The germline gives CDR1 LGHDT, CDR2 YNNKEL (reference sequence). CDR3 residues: CASSQGTSGTDTQYF. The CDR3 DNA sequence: TGTGCCAGCAGCCAAGGGACTAGCGGCACAGATACGCAGTATTTT.